The T cell receptor beta chain under discussion was sequenced for a study of blood T cell repertoires in COVID-19. Study details: Both acute and convalescent COVID-19 samples were obtained from the United States, Italy and Spain. PBMCs, B-cell-depleted T cells, or T cells provided the cDNA or gDNA that made up the material.

Per the study methods: Amplification from reference gene primers served as the basis for estimated nucleated cell counts. Method: immunoSEQ multiplex PCR; TCRdb's copy keeps in-frame clones and lacks some. The V and J calls and clone size are taken from that table; D and trimming were inferred from the DNA. Of under 300,000 clones listed, 82% are singletons. Specimen: peripheral blood. This TCR came from a woman over 75 with active or convalescent COVID-19.

The CDR3 protein is CASSPQGAPRGSYGYTF. The CDR3 DNA follows: TGTGCCAGCAGCCCCCAGGGGGCTCCTCGGGGTAGCTATGGCTACACCTTC. V and J are TRBV5-4 and TRBJ1-2; TRBD1 matches 8 bases. The CDR3 runs 17 residues. Looked up from germline, CDR1 is SGHNT and CDR2 is YYREEE (reference sequence). The V segment lost 4 bases and the J segment 4 bases; nucleotides outside the gene matches: 15.